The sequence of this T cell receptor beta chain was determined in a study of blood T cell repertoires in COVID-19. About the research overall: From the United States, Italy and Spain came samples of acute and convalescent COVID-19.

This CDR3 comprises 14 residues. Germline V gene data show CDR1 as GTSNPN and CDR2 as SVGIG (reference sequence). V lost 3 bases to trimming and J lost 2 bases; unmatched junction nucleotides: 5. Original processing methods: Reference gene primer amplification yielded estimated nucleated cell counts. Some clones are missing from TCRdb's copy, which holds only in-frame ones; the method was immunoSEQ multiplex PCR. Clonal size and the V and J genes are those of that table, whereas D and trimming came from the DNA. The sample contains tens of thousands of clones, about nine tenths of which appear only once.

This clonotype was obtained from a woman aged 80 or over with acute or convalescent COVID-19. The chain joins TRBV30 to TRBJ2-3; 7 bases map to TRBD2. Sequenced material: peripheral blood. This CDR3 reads CAWRRGILTDTQYF. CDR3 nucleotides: TGTGCCTGGAGGCGGGGGATTCTCACAGATACGCAGTATTTT.